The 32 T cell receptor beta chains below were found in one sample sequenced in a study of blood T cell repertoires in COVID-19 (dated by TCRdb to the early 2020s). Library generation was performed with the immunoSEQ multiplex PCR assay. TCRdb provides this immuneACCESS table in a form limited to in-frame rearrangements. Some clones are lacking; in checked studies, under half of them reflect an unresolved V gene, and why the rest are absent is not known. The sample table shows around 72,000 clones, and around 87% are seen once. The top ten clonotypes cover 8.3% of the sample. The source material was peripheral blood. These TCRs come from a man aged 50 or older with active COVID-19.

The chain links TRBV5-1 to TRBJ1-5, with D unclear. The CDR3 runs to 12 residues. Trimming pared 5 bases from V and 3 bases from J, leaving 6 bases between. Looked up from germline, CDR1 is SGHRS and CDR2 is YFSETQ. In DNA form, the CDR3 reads TGCGCCAGCAGTTTAGTCAATCAGCCCCAGCATTTT. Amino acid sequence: CASSLVNQPQHF. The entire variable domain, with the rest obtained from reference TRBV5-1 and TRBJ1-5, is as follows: KAGVTQTPRYLIKTRGQQVTLSCSPISGHRSVSWYQQTPGQGLQFLFEYFSETQRNKGNFPGRFSGRQFSNSRSEMNVSTLELGDSALYLCASSLVNQPQHFGDGTRLSIL.

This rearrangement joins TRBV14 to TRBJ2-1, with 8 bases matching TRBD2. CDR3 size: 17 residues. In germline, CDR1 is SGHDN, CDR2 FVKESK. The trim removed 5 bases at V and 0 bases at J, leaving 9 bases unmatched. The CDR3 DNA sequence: TGTGCCAGCAGCGCTCGGCCCGGGACTAGCTCCTACAATGAGCAGTTCTTC. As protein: CASSARPGTSSYNEQFF.

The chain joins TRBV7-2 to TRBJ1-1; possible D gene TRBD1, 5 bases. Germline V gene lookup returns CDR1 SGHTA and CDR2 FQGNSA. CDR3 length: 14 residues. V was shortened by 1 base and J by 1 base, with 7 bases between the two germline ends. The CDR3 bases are TGTGCCAGCAGCTTAGTCGGGGGGAACACTGAAGCTTTCTTT. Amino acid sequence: CASSLVGGNTEAFF.

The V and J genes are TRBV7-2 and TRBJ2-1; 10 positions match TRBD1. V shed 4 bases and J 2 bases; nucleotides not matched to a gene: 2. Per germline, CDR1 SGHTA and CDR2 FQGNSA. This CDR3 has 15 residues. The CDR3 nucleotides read TGTGCCAGCAGCTACGACAGGGGGCCCTACAATGAGCAGTTCTTC. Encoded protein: CASSYDRGPYNEQFF.

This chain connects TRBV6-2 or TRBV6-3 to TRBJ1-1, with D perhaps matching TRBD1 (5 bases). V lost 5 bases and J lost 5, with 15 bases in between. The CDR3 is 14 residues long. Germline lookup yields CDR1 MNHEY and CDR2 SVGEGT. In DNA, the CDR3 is TGTGCCAGCAGTAACCAAGCGGAGGGGACTGAAGCTTTCTTT. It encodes CASSNQAEGTEAFF.

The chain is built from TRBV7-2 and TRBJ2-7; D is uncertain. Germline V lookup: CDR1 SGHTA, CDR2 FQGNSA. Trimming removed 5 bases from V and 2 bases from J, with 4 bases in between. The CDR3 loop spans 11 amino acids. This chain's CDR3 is CASSPAYEQYF. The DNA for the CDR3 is TGTGCCAGCAGCCCTGCCTACGAGCAGTACTTC.

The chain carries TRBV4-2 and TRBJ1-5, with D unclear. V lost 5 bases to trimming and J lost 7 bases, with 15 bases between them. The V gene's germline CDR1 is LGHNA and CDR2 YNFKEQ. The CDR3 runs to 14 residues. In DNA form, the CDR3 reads TGTGCCAGCAGCAAAAGAGAGGGTGACCAGCCCCAGCATTTT. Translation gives CASSKREGDQPQHF.

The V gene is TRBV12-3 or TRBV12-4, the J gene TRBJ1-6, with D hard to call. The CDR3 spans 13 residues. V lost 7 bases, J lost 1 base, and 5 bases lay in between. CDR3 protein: CASTPSYNSPLHF. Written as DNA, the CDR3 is TGTGCCAGCACCCCATCCTATAATTCACCCCTCCACTTT.

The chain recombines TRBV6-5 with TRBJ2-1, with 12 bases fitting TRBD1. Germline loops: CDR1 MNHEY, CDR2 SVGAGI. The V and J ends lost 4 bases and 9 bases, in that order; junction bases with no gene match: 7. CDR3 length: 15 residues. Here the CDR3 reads CASSLWDRGRSEQFF. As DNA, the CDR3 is TGTGCCAGCAGTTTATGGGACAGGGGGCGAAGTGAGCAGTTCTTC.

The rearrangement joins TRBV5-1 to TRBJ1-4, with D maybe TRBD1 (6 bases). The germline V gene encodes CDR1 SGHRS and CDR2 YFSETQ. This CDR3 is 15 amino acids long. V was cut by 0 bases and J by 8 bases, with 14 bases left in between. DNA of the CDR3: TGCGCCAGCAGCTTGGCTGGGGGCAGAGAGGAAAAACTGTTTTTT. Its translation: CASSLAGGREEKLFF.

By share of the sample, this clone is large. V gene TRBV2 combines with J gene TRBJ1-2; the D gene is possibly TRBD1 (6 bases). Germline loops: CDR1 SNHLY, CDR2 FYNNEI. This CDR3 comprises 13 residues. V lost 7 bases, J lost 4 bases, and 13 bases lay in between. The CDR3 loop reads CASTEDSSYGYTF. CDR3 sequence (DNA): TGTGCCAGCACCGAGGACAGCTCCTATGGCTACACCTTC.

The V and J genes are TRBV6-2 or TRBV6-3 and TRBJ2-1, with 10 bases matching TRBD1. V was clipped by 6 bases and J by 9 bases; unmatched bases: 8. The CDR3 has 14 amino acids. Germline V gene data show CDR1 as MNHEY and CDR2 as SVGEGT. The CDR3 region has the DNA TGTGCCAGCAGCAACCGGGACAGGGGTATTGAGCAGTTCTTC. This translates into CASSNRDRGIEQFF.

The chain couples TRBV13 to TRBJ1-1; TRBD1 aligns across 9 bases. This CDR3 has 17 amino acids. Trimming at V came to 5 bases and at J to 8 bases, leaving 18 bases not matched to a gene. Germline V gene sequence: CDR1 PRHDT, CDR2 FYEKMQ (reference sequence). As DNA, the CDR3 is TGTGCCAGCAGCCTCCACAGGGGGCGCGAGTATCGGTCCGAAGCTTTCTTT. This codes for CASSLHRGREYRSEAFF.

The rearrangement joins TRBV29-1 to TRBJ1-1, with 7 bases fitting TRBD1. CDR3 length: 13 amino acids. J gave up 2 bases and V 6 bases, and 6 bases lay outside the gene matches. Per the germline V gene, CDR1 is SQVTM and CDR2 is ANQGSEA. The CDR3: CSVGTALNTEAFF. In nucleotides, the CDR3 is TGCAGCGTCGGGACAGCTTTAAACACTGAAGCTTTCTTT.

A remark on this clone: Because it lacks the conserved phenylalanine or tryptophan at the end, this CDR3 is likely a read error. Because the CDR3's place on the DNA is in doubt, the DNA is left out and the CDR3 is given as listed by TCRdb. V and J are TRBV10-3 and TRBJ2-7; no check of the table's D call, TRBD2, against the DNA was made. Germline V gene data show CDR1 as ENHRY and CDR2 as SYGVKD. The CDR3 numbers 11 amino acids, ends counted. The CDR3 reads CAISEAGSTVI.

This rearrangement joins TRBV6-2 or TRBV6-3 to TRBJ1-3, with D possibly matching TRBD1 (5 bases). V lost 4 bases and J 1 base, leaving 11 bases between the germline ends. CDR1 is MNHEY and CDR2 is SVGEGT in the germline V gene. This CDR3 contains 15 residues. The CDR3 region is CASSWPQGSGNTIYF. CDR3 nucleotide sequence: TGTGCCAGCAGTTGGCCGCAGGGATCTGGAAACACCATATATTTT.

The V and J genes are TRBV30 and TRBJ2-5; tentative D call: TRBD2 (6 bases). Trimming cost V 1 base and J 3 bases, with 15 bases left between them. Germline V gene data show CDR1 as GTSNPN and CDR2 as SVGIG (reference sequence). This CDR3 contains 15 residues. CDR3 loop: CAWSGTGDGKETQYF. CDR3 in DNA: TGTGCCTGGAGTGGGACGGGAGACGGGAAAGAGACCCAGTACTTC.

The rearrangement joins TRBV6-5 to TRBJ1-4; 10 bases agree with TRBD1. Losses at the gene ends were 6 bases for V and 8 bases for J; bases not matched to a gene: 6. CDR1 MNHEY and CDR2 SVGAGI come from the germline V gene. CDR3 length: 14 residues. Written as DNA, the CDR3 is TGTGCCAGCAGCTCGACAGGGGGCAAAGAAAAACTGTTTTTT. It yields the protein CASSSTGGKEKLFF.

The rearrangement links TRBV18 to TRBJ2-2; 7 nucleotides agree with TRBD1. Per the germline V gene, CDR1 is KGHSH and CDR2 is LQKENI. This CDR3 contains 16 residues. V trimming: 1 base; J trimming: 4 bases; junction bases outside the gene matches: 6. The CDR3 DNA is TGTGCCAGCTCACCACAGGGGGCGCGGTTCACCGGGGAGCTGTTTTTT. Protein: CASSPQGARFTGELFF.

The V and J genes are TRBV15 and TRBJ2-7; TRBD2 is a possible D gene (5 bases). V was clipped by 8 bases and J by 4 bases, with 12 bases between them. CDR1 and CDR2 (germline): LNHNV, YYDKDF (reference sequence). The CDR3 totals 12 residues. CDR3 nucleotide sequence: TGTGCCACCGCCAGGACGGGGTACGAGCAGTACTTC. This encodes CATARTGYEQYF.

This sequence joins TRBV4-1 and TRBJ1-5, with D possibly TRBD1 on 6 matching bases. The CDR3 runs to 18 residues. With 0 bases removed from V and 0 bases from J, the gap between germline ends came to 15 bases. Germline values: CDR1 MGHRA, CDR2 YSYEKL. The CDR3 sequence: CASSQDGRGLNSNQPQHF. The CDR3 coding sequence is TGCGCCAGCAGCCAAGATGGCAGGGGCCTCAATAGCAATCAGCCCCAGCATTTT.

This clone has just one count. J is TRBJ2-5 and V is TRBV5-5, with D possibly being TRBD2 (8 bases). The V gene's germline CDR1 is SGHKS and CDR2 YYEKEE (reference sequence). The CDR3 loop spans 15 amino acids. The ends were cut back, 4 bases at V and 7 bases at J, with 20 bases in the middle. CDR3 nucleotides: TGTGCCAGCAGCCCAGGGGGGGGGCTAGCGGGGACCCAGTACTTC. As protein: CASSPGGGLAGTQYF.

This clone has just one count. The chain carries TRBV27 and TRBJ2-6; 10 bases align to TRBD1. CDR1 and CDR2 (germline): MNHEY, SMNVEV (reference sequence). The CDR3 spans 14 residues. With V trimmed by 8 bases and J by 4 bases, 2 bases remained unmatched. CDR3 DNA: TGTGCCAGCGGGACAGGGGCCGGGGCCAACGTCCTGACTTTC. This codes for CASGTGAGANVLTF.

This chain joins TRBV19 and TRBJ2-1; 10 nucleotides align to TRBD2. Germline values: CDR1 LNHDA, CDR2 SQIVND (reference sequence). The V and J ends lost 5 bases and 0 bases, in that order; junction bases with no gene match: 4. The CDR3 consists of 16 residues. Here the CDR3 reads CASSDTSGASYNEQFF. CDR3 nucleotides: TGTGCCAGTAGTGATACTAGCGGGGCCTCCTACAATGAGCAGTTCTTC.

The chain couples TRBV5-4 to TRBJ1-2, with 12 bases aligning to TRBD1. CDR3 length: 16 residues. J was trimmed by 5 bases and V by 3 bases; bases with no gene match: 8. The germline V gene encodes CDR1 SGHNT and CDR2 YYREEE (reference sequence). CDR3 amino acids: CASSSPGQGADYGYTF. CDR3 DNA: TGTGCCAGCAGCTCCCCGGGACAGGGGGCGGATTATGGCTACACCTTC.

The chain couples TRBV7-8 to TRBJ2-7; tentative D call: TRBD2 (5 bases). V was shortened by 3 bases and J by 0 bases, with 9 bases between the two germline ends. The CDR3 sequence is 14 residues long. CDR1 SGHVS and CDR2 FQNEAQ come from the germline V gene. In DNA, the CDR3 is TGTGCCAGCAGCTTTGGACTGACCTCCTACGAGCAGTACTTC. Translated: CASSFGLTSYEQYF.

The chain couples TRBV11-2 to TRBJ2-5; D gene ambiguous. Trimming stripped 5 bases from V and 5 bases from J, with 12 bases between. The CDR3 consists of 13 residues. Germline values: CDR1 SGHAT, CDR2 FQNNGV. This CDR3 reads CASSLHTGETQYF. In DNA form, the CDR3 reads TGTGCCAGCAGCCTGCACACCGGGGAGACCCAGTACTTC. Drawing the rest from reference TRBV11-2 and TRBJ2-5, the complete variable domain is EAGVAQSPRYKIIEKRQSVAFWCNPISGHATLYWYQQILGQGPKLLIQFQNNGVVDDSQLPKDRFSAERLKGVDSTLKIQPAKLEDSAVYLCASSLHTGETQYFGPGTRLLVL.

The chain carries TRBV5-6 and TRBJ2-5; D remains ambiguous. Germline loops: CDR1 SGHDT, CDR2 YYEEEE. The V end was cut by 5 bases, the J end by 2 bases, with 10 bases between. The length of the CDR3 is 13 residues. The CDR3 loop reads CASSRELQETQYF. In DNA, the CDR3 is TGTGCCAGCAGTCGAGAGTTACAAGAGACCCAGTACTTC.

CDR3 DNA: TGTGCCAGCTCACCAACACTATCAGGGGGGAACACTGAAGCTTTCTTT. Protein: CASSPTLSGGNTEAFF. The chain carries TRBV18 and TRBJ1-1; 7 bases map to TRBD1. Per germline, CDR1 KGHSH and CDR2 LQKENI. This CDR3 is 16 amino acids long. J gave up 1 base and V 2 bases, and 7 bases lay outside the gene matches.

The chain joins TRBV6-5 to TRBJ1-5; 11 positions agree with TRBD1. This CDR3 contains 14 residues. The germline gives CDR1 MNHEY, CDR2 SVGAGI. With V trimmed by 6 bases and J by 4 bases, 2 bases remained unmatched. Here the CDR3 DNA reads TGTGCCAGCAGAGGGACAGGGGGAAATCAGCCCCAGCATTTT. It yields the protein CASRGTGGNQPQHF.

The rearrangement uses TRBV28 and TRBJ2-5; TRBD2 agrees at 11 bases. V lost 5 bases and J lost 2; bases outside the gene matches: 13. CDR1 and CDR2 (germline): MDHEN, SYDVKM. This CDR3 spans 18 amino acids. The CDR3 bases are TGTGCCAGCAGTCCATCACCATTCACTAGCGGGGGACAAGAGACCCAGTACTTC. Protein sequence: CASSPSPFTSGGQETQYF.

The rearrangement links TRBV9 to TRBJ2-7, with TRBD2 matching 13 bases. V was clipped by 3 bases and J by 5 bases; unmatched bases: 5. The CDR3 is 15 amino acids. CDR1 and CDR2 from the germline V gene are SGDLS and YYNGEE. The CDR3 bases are TGTGCCAGCAGCGGTCGACTAGCGGGAGGAGACGAGCAGTACTTC. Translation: CASSGRLAGGDEQYF.